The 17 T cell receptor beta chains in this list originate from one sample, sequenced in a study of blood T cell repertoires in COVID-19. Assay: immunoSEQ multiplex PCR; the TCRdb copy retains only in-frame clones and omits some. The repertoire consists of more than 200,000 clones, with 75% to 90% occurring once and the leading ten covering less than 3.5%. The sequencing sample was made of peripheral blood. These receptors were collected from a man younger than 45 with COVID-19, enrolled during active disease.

CDR3 DNA sequence: TGCGCCAGCAGCTTGGTCCGGGACAGCTCCTACAATGAGCAGTTCTTC. It yields the protein CASSLVRDSSYNEQFF. The chain joins TRBV5-1 to TRBJ2-1; 7 bases match TRBD1. The germline V gene encodes CDR1 SGHRS and CDR2 YFSETQ. V lost 0 bases and J lost 0; bases outside the gene matches: 3. This CDR3 has 16 amino acids.

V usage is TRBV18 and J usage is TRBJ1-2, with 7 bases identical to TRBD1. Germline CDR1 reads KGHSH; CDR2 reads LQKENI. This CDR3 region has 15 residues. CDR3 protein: CSSAHQRDSNYGYTF. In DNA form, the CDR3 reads TGTTCTTCAGCTCACCAAAGGGACAGCAACTATGGCTACACCTTC.

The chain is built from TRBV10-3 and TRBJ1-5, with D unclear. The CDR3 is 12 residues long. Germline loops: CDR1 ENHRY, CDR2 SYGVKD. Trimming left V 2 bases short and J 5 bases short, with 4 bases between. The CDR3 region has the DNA TGTGCCATCAGTGAGGGAGATCAGCCCCAGCATTTT. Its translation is CAISEGDQPQHF.

The CDR3 loop is CASSYSSSGYEQYF. The CDR3, as DNA: TGTGCCAGCAGTTACTCGAGTTCGGGTTACGAGCAGTACTTC. The rearrangement uses TRBV6-2 or TRBV6-3 and TRBJ2-7; D unresolved. V was pared by 0 bases and J by 4 bases, with 10 bases between. CDR3 size: 14 residues. Germline CDR1 reads MNHEY; CDR2 reads SVGEGT.

The CDR3 loop is CSVQSRRGRNTEAFF. The CDR3 nucleotides read TGCAGCGTTCAATCCCGCCGCGGTAGGAACACTGAAGCTTTCTTT. This rearrangement joins TRBV29-1 to TRBJ1-1; no reliable D call. The V gene's germline CDR1 is SQVTM and CDR2 ANQGSEA. V lost 5 bases to trimming and J lost 1 base, with 17 bases between them. The CDR3 is made up of 15 amino acids.

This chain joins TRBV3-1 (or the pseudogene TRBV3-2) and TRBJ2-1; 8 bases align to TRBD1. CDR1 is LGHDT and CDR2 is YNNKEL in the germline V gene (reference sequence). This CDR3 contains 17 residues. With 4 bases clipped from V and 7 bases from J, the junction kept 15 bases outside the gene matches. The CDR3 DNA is TGTGCCAGCAGCCCGCGACAGGGGATTTTTTTGATGAATGAGCAGTTCTTC. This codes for CASSPRQGIFLMNEQFF.

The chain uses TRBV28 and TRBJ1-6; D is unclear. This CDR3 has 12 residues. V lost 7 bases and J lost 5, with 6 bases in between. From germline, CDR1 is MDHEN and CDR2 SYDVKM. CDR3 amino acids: CASMSDNSPLHF. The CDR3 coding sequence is TGTGCCAGCATGTCAGATAATTCACCCCTCCACTTT.

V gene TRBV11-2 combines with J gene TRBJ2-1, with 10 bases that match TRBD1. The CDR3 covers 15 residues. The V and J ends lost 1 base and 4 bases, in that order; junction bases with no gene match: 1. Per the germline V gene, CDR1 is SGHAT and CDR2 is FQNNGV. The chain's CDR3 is CASSLGQGAYNEQFF. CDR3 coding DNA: TGTGCCAGCAGCTTAGGACAGGGGGCGTACAATGAGCAGTTCTTC.

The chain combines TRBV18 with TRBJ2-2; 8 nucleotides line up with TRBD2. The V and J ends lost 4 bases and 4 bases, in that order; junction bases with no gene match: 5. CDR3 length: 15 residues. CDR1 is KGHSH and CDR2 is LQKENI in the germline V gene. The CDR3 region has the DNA TGTGCCAGCTCACAGCGACTAGCGACCACCGGGGAGCTGTTTTTT. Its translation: CASSQRLATTGELFF. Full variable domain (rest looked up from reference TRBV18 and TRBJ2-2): NAGVMQNPRHLVRRRGQEARLRCSPMKGHSHVYWYRQLPEEGLKFMVYLQKENIIDESGMPKERFSAEFPKEGPSILRIQQVVRGDSAAYFCASSQRLATTGELFFGEGSRLTVL.

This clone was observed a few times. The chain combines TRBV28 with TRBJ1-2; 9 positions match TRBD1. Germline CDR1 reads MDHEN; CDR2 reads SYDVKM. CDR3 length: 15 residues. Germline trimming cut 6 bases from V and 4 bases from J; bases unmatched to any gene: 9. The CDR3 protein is CASRPGTGSIYGYTF. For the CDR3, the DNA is TGTGCCAGCAGACCAGGGACAGGGTCAATCTATGGCTACACCTTC.

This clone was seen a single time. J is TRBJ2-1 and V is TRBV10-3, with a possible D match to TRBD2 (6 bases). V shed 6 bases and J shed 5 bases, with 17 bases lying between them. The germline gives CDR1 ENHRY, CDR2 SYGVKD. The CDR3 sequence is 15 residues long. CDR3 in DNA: TGTGCCATCAGCCCCTCGGGAGCGGAAAACAATGAGCAGTTCTTC. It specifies CAISPSGAENNEQFF.

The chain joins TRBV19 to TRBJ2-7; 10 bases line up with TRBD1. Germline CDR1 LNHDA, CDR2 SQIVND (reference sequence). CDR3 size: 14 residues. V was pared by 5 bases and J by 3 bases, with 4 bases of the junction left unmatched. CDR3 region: CASSLRDRGYEQYF. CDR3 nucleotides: TGTGCCAGTAGTCTCCGGGACAGGGGCTACGAGCAGTACTTC.

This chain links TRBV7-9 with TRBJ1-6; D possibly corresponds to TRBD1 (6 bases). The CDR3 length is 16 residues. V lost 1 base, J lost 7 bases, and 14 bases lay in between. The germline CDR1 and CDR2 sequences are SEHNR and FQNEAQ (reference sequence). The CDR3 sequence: CASSLGNAGANSPLHF. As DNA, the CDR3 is TGTGCCAGCAGCTTAGGAAACGCAGGGGCGAATTCACCCCTCCACTTT.

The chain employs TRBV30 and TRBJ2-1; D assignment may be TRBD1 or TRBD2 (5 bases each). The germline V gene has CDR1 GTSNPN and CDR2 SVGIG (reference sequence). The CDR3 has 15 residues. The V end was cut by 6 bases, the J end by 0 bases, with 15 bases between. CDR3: CACGGHPSSYNEQFF. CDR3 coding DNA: TGTGCCTGCGGAGGACACCCGAGCTCCTACAATGAGCAGTTCTTC.

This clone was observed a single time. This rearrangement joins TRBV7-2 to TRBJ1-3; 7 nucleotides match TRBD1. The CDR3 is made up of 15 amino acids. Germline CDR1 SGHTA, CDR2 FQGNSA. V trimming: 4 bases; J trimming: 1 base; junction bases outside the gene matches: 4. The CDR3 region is CASSSLQGSGNTIYF. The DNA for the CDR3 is TGTGCCAGCAGCTCCCTACAGGGGTCTGGAAACACCATATATTTT.

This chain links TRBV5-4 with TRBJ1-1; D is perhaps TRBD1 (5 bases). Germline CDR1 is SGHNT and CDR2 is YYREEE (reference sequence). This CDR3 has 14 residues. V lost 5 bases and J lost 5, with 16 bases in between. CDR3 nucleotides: TGTGCCAGCAGGATGGGGCTTGGGATTACTGAAGCTTTCTTT. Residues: CASRMGLGITEAFF.

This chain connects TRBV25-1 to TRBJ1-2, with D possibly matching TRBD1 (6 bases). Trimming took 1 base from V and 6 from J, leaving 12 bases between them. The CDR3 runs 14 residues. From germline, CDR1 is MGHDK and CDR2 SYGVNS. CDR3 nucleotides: TGTGCCAGCAGTGAATCGCGCAGGGGTGATGGCTACACCTTC. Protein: CASSESRRGDGYTF.